This T cell receptor beta chain originates from a study of T cell responses to AZD1222 COVID-19 vaccine. Of note for this clone: Its antigen is currently unknown.

Study outcomes and limitations: Mostly white British, mostly female donors; authors suggested clonal diversity may be underestimated.

Per the germline V gene, CDR1 is MNHEY and CDR2 is SVGEGT. The CDR3 contains 16 residues. Trimming cost V 4 bases and J 6 bases, with 18 bases left between them. TCRdb keeps only in-frame clones here, not all; method: immunoSEQ multiplex PCR. This table has around 84,000 clones, more than 80% appearing once. This TCR was sampled from an adult in good health. The V and J genes are TRBV6-2 or TRBV6-3 and TRBJ1-4; D uncertain. The sample was peripheral blood, taken on day 0 of AZD1222 vaccination. The DNA for the CDR3 is TGTGCCAGCAGTTTGCGCGCTCCGGGATGGGATGAAAAACTGTTTTTT. This encodes CASSLRAPGWDEKLFF.